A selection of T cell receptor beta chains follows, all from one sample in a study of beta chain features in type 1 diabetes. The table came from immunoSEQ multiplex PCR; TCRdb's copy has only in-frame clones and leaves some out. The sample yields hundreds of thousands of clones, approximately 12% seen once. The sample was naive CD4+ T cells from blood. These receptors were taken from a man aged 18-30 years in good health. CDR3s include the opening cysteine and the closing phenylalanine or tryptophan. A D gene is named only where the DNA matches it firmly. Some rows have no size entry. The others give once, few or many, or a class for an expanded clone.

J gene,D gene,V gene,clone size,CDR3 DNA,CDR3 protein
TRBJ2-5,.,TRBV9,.,TGTGCCAGCAGCGTAGGCGACAGGCAAGTTTTCCAAGAGACCCAGTACTTC,CASSVGDRQVFQETQYF
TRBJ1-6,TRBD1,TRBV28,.,TGTGCCAGCAGTACAGGGGGGTCACCCCTCCACTTT,CASSTGGSPLHF
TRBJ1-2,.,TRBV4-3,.,TGCGCCAGCAGCCAAGTTTTACATCAGAGGTACAACTATGGCTACACCTTC,CASSQVLHQRYNYGYTF
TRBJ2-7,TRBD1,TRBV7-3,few,TGTGCCAGCAGCTTAGACAGGGGGCCTTACGAGCAGTACTTC,CASSLDRGPYEQYF
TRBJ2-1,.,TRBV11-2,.,TGTGCCAGCAGCTCGAGCTCCTACAATGAGCAGTTCTTC,CASSSSSYNEQFF
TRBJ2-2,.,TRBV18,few,TGTGCCAGCTCACCCCGGGGGGCTCAGAAACTTGCCGGGGAGCTGTTTTTT,CASSPRGAQKLAGELFF
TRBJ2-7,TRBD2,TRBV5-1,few,TGCGCCAGCAGCCCTCGGGGGAGCGGGGGGGCCTACGAGCAGTACTTC,CASSPRGSGGAYEQYF
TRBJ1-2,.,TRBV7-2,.,TGTGCCAGCAGCCAATGGAGGGGAGTAGAAACCTTC,CASSQWRGVETF
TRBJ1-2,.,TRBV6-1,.,TGTGCCAGCAGCGACATTCGGACAGCAAACTATGGCTACACCTTC,CASSDIRTANYGYTF
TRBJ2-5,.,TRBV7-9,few,TGTGCCAGCAGCTTTGCCAGGCAAGAGACCCAGTACTTC,CASSFARQETQYF
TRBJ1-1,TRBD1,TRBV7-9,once,TGTGCCAGCAGCTTAACTCCGGGACAGGGTCCAAAGGAAGCTTTCTTT,CASSLTPGQGPKEAFF
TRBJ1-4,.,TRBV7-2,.,TGTGCCAGCTCAGGACACGTCAATGAAAAACTGTTTTTT,CASSGHVNEKLFF
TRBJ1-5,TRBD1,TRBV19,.,TGTGCCAGTAGTCCACGGGACAGCCGTGATTTGCCCCAGCATTTT,CASSPRDSRDLPQHF
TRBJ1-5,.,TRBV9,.,TGTGCCAGCAGCCGGGGGAATAGCAATCAGCCCCAGCATTTT,CASSRGNSNQPQHF
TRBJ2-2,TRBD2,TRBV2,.,TGTGCCAGCAGTGGACTAGCGGGGAGGAGGACCGGGGAGCTGTTTTTT,CASSGLAGRRTGELFF
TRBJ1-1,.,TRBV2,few,TGTGCCACGGTTGCAGGTTCCTCGAACACTGAAGCTTTCTTT,CATVAGSSNTEAFF
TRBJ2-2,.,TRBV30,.,TGTGCCTGGAGTGTACTGGGGGAGCTGTTTTTT,CAWSVLGELFF
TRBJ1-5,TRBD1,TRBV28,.,TGTGCCAGCAGTTTAGGGACAGGCAGGCAGCCCCAGCATTTT,CASSLGTGRQPQHF
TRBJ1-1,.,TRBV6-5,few,TGTGCCAGCAGTTACTCGGGGCAGGGGAACACTGAAGCTTTCTTT,CASSYSGQGNTEAFF
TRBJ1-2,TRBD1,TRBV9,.,TGTGCCAGCAGCTCCACAGACAGGGGGACCTATGGCTACACCTTC,CASSSTDRGTYGYTF
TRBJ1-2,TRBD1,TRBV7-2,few,TGTGCCAGCAGCTTACGAGGGGACAGGTTCGACTATGGCTACACCTTC,CASSLRGDRFDYGYTF
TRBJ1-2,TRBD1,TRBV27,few,TGTGCCAGCAGTTTGTGGGGACAGGGTGCGTATGGCTACACCTTC,CASSLWGQGAYGYTF
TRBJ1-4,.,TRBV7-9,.,TGTGCCAGCAGCCCGGGACATCTAGGGGAAAAACTGTTTTTT,CASSPGHLGEKLFF
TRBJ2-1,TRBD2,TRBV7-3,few,TGTGCCAGCCAACAATATAGCGGGAGTTTCGATGAGCAGTTCTTC,CASQQYSGSFDEQFF
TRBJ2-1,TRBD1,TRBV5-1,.,TGCGCCAGCAGCTTGGGGCAGGGGGAATACAATGAGCAGTTCTTC,CASSLGQGEYNEQFF
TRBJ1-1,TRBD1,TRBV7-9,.,TGTGCCAGCACCGTCGGGACAGGGGGCTATGAAGCTTTCTTT,CASTVGTGGYEAFF
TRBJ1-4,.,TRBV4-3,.,TGCGCCAGCAGCCAAGGGTTGACGGAGTCTAATGAAAAACTGTTTTTT,CASSQGLTESNEKLFF
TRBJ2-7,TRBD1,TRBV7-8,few,TGTGCCAGCAGCCCGGGACAGATTCCCTACGAGCAGTACTTC,CASSPGQIPYEQYF
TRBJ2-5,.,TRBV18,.,TGTGCCAGCTCACCCCCTCGGGGTGGGGTCCAGACCCAGTACTTC,CASSPPRGGVQTQYF
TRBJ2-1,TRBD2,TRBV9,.,TGTGCCAGCAGCGTAAGACTAGCGGGAGATAATGAGCAGTTCTTC,CASSVRLAGDNEQFF
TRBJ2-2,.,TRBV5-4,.,TGTGCCAGCAGCGCCAATCTGGGGGGCACCGGGGAGCTGTTTTTT,CASSANLGGTGELFF
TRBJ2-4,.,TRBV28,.,TGTGCCAGCAGTTTTACAGAGTCCCTAGCCAAAAACATTCAGTACTTC,CASSFTESLAKNIQYF
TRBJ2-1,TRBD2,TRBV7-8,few,TGTGCCAGCAGCTTAGTCAGGCTAGCGGGAGGGTGGAATGAGCAGTTCTTC,CASSLVRLAGGWNEQFF
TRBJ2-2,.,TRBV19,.,TGTGCCAGTAGTGTCCGCAGTCGGGGAGAAGGGACCGGGGAGCTGTTTTTT,CASSVRSRGEGTGELFF
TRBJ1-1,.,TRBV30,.,TGTGCCTGGAGGTGGCAGGGAGGCACTGAAGCTTTCTTT,CAWRWQGGTEAFF
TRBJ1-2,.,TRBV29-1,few,TGCAGCGGCCGGGAGAACTATGGCTACACCTTC,CSGRENYGYTF
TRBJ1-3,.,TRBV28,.,TGTGCCAGCAGGGGGGCTCGATCTTCTGGAAACACCATATATTTT,CASRGARSSGNTIYF
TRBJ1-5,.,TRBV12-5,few,TGTGCTAGTGGTCGGGAGAGCAATCAGCCCCAGCATTTT,CASGRESNQPQHF
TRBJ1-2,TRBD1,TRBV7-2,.,TGTGCCAGCAGCTTAACAGGGGGCTATGACTATGGCTACACCTTC,CASSLTGGYDYGYTF
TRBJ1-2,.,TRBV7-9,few,TGTGCCAGCAGCTTAGCGTACAAGCGGGCCCGCTATGGCTACACCTTC,CASSLAYKRARYGYTF
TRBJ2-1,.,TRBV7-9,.,TGTGCCAGCAGCTTAGTGGAGGGAGCAGCGAGGAAGCAGTTCTTC,CASSLVEGAARKQFF
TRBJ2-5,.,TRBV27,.,TGTGCCAGCAGTTTGGGTGAGGGAGAGACCCAGTACTTC,CASSLGEGETQYF
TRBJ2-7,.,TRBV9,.,TGTGCCAGCAGCATCTACGGTAGCTCCTACGAGCAGTACTTC,CASSIYGSSYEQYF
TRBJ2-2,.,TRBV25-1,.,TGTGCCAGCAGTGAATACAGGGTCGGGGAGCTGTTTTTT,CASSEYRVGELFF
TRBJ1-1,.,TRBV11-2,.,TGTGCCAGCAGCTTACAATTTTACACTGAAGCTTTCTTT,CASSLQFYTEAFF
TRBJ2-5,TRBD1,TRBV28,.,TGTGCCAGCAGTTTAAATCCTGACAGGGAAGAGACCCAGTACTTC,CASSLNPDREETQYF
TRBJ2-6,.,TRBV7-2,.,TGTGCCAGCAGCTTAGTGGGGCACAGAACTGGGGCCAACGTCCTGACTTTC,CASSLVGHRTGANVLTF
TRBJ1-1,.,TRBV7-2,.,TGTGCCAGCAGCCCCTCGAGAGCTTTCACTGAAGCTTTCTTT,CASSPSRAFTEAFF
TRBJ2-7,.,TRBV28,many,TGTGCCAGCATCTCCTGGCCCTCCTACGAGCAGTACTTC,CASISWPSYEQYF
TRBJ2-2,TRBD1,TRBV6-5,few,TGTGCCAGCAGCGCGGACAGGACCGGGGAGCTGTTTTTT,CASSADRTGELFF
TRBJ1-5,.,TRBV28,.,TGTGCCAGCATCCTATTCCGGGGAACCAATCAGCCCCAGCATTTT,CASILFRGTNQPQHF
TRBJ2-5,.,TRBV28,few,TGTGCCAGCAGTACCCCCCGGGAGACCCAGTACTTC,CASSTPRETQYF
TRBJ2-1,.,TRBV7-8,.,TGTGCCAGCAGTCCTAGGATTTCTAGCTACAATGAGCAGTTCTTC,CASSPRISSYNEQFF
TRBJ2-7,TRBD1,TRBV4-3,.,TGCGCCAGCAGCCATTATGACAGGGGCGAGCAGTACTTC,CASSHYDRGEQYF